This T cell receptor beta chain came from a study of technical replicates of blood from a few donors (dated by TCRdb to about 2017). A word on this clone: Its binding antigen is unknown. Base qualities are not at hand, and no much larger clone is one base apart.

Relative to germline, V is 5 bases shorter and J is 1 base shorter, with 11 bases between their ends. From cysteine to phenylalanine, the CDR3 is 14 amino acids long. Left in the record is the CDR3 DNA by itself, 42 bases read in frame from the first base. According to the germline V gene, CDR1 reads MNHNS and CDR2 reads SASEGT. Libraries were built with the immunoSEQ multiplex PCR assay. Held by TCRdb, this immuneACCESS table contains in-frame sequences only and omits some clones. Under half of the omission traces to an unresolved V gene where checked; the cause of the rest is unknown. In this sample the table shows 91,000 or so clones, 95% of which occur a single time. The ten most abundant clones make up more than 0.2% of the sample.

The material sequenced was T cells isolated from PBMCs. The sequence came from a human donor in good health. The rearrangement joined TRBV6-1 to TRBJ1-1, and the D gene may be TRBD1, 5 bases matching. The DNA sequence is TGTGCCAGCAGTCCTAGGGGTAGGAACACTGAAGCTTTCTTT. Protein translation: CASSPRGRNTEAFF.